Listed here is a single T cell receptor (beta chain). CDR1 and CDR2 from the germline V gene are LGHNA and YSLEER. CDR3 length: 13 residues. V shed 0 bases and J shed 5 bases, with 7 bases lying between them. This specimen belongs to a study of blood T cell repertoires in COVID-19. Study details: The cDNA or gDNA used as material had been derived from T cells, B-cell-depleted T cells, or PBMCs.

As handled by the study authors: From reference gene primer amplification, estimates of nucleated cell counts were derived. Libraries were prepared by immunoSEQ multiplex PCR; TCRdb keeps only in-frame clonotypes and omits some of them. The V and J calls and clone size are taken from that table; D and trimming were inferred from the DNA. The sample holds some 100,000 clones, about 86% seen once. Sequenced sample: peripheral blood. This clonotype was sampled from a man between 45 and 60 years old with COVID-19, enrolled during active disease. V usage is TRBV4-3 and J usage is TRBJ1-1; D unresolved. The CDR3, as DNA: TGCGCCAGCAGCCAAGACGCGACTACTGAAGCTTTCTTT. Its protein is CASSQDATTEAFF.